This record looks at one T cell receptor (beta chain) sequence and its context. Its antigen remains unidentified. This sample stems from a study of cytomegalovirus exposure and HLA in healthy donors. Profiled with immunoSEQ multiplex PCR; TCRdb holds only in-frame clones, not every one. The sample shows 300,000 or so clones, approximately 88% of them seen only once. The CDR3 has 14 amino acids. V lost 5 bases to trimming and J lost 1 base, with 9 bases between them. Germline loops: CDR1 MNHEY, CDR2 SVGAGI. General study results and limits: Overall, approximately 150 TCR beta chains were annotated as cytomegalovirus-associated. Cytomegalovirus status was reportedly diagnosed by the classifier with high specificity and sensitivity.

The sequence came from a man aged 25 to 40 in good health and CMV-seronegative. V gene TRBV6-5 combines with J gene TRBJ2-1; perhaps TRBD2 as D (6 bases). The sample consisted of PBMCs. CDR3 nucleotide sequence: TGTGCCAGCAGTAGGAGGGAGTCCTACAATGAGCAGTTCTTC. Translated, it gives CASSRRESYNEQFF.